This T cell receptor (beta chain) derives from a study of CD8 T cells in ankylosing spondylitis. Germline V CDR1 and CDR2: DFQATT, SNEGSKA (reference sequence). The CDR3 extends over 13 amino acids. Losses at the gene ends were 6 bases for V and 3 bases for J; bases not matched to a gene: 7. This clonotype has at least ten counts. Its target is not known. In making TCR beta libraries, quantitative 5'-RACE with molecular barcodes was used. TCRdb redid the calling of the 5' RACE reads with MiXCR, one entry per CDR3 protein. The sample has about 130,000 distinct CDR3 sequences, 6% to 8.5% seen once. Findings and caveats of the study: A TCR beta motif made of roughly eight highly homologous variants seemed typical of ankylosing spondylitis blood.

The chain couples TRBV20-1 to TRBJ1-1, with 7 bases matching TRBD1. The sequenced sample consisted of blood, either unsorted or a sorted T cell fraction (not recorded which). This clonotype was obtained from a female donor with ankylosing spondylitis or in good health (not recorded which). Here the CDR3 DNA reads TGCAGTGCCCTGACAGGGAGGGACACTGAAGCTTTCTTT. Translating gives CSALTGRDTEAFF.